Shown below are 24 T cell receptor beta chains from a single sample sequenced in a study of blood T cells in healthy people across ages. A second PCR of roughly 6 to 12 cycles used a sample-barcoded 5' primer and a J-beta primer mix. In TCRdb, the 5' RACE reads were re-called with MiXCR into one record per CDR3 protein. The table has roughly 650,000 distinct CDR3 sequences, approximately 31% seen once. The sample taken for sequencing was blood. These receptor sequences come from a woman of 80 years or more in good health.

This clonotype was observed at least ten times. The J gene is TRBJ2-7, the V gene TRBV6-2 or TRBV6-3; possible D gene TRBD2, 5 bases. CDR3 length: 15 residues. Germline assignment: CDR1 MNHEY and CDR2 SVGEGT. V lost 6 bases and J lost 2, with 17 bases in between. CDR3 DNA sequence: TGTGCCAGCAGACGAAATGAGGGCCTTACCTACGAGCAGTACTTC. Translating gives CASRRNEGLTYEQYF.

This clonotype was detected only a few times. The chain recombines TRBV25-1 with TRBJ1-2, with unresolved D. The V end was cut by 3 bases, the J end by 4 bases, with 12 bases between. This CDR3 comprises 14 residues. Germline CDR1 reads MGHDK; CDR2 reads SYGVNS. The CDR3 nucleotides read TGTGCCAGCAGTGACCCAGCGGGTTCCTATGGCTACACCTTC. Its translation is CASSDPAGSYGYTF.

This clonotype occurred many times. The rearrangement links TRBV14 to TRBJ2-1; the match to TRBD1 covers 7 bases. The CDR3 totals 15 residues. Germline CDR1 is SGHDN and CDR2 is FVKESK. V gave up 0 bases and J gave up 8 bases; unmatched junction bases: 7. The CDR3 DNA reads as TGTGCCAGCAGCCAAGATCGAACAGGGGCGGATGAGCAGTTCTTC. This encodes CASSQDRTGADEQFF.

The CDR3 is CASRQGASLGTEAFF. Here the CDR3 DNA reads TGTGCCAGCAGACAGGGGGCCTCCTTGGGGACTGAAGCTTTCTTT. The rearrangement links TRBV6-6 to TRBJ1-1; 9 bases are shared with TRBD1. The V gene's germline CDR1 is MNHNY and CDR2 SVGAGI (reference sequence). The CDR3 is 15 amino acids. V shed 6 bases and J 5 bases; nucleotides not matched to a gene: 10.

The chain links TRBV6-5 to TRBJ1-3, with D possibly being TRBD1 (5 bases). Germline V gene data show CDR1 as MNHEY and CDR2 as SVGAGI. V was clipped by 2 bases and J by 3 bases, with 11 bases between them. This CDR3 is built from 15 residues. The CDR3, as DNA: TGTGCCAGCAGTTACGAGGGCAGGGATGGAAACACCATATATTTT. Protein product: CASSYEGRDGNTIYF.

The rearrangement links TRBV28 to TRBJ2-1; 9 nucleotides line up with TRBD2. CDR3 size: 16 residues. CDR1 MDHEN and CDR2 SYDVKM come from the germline V gene. Trimming cost V 7 bases and J 6 bases; bases outside gene matches: 13. CDR3 loop: CASIQLGGTSSNEQFF. The CDR3 nucleotides read TGTGCCAGCATCCAGCTGGGCGGGACTAGCAGCAATGAGCAGTTCTTC. Supplemented by reference TRBV28 and TRBJ2-1, the full variable domain reads DVKVTQSSRYLVKRTGEKVFLECVQDMDHENMFWYRQDPGLGLRLIYFSYDVKMKEKGDIPEGYSVSREKKERFSLILESASTNQTSMYLCASIQLGGTSSNEQFFGPGTRLTVL.

As regards this clonotype: A much larger clone is a single base away; this may be a read error. The chain carries TRBV5-1 and TRBJ2-1; weak D call: TRBD2 (7 bases). CDR3 size: 17 residues. CDR1 is SGHRS, CDR2 YFSETQ, per germline. Written as DNA, the CDR3 is TGCGCCGGCAGCTGGGGGATAATGGGGGGGCCCAACAATGAGCAGTTCTTC. As protein: CAGSWGIMGGPNNEQFF.

This clonotype showed up many times. The V gene is TRBV19, the J gene TRBJ1-2; TRBD1 aligns across 8 bases. Germline CDR1 and CDR2: LNHDA and SQIVND (reference sequence). V lost 0 bases and J lost 7; bases outside the gene matches: 13. This CDR3 region has 17 residues. In DNA, the CDR3 is TGTGCCAGTAGTATAGATGGAGCAGGGGGCGCGGTACGTGGCTACACCTTC. Protein product: CASSIDGAGGAVRGYTF.

This clonotype was recorded at least ten times. This chain joins TRBV11-1 and TRBJ2-7; D unresolved. V dropped 1 base and J dropped 5 bases, with 9 bases sitting between them. Germline V lookup: CDR1 SGHAT, CDR2 FQDESV (reference sequence). The CDR3 loop spans 13 amino acids. The CDR3, as DNA: TGTGCCAGCAGCTTAGGTTTGGAGAACGAGCAGTACTTC. It specifies CASSLGLENEQYF.

This clonotype was seen ten or more times. The rearrangement joins TRBV20-1 to TRBJ2-3; tentative D call: TRBD2 (7 bases). From germline, CDR1 is DFQATT and CDR2 SNEGSKA (reference sequence). Trimming left V 2 bases short and J 3 bases short, with 15 bases between. This CDR3 has 15 residues. CDR3 DNA: TGCAGTGCTAGACCACCAAGGGGGGGAACAGATACGCAGTATTTT. Amino acids: CSARPPRGGTDTQYF.

Only a few counts were recorded for this clonotype. With a much larger clone just one base away, this may be a read error. V and J are TRBV4-3 and TRBJ2-1; D perhaps matches TRBD2 (6 bases). The DNA end is more similar to TRBJ2-7, so the J call may be wrong. Germline lookup yields CDR1 LGHNA and CDR2 YSLEER. This CDR3 contains 17 residues. CDR3 amino acids: CASSQDRGSRAYNEQYF. In nucleotides, the CDR3 is TGCGCCAGCAGCCAAGATCGGGGGTCGAGGGCCTACAATGAGCAGTACTTC.

In this sample, this clonotype turned up many times. V is TRBV12-3 or TRBV12-4 and J is TRBJ2-7; D remains unclear. V was clipped by 6 bases and J by 3 bases, with 24 bases between them. This CDR3 contains 17 residues. The CDR3, as DNA: TGTGCCAGCAGCTCAGTGCCCGGGTCCTTTCTCCTCTACGAGCAGTACTTC. Its translation: CASSSVPGSFLLYEQYF.

This clonotype has a handful of counts. A much larger clone differs by one base, so this may be a read error. This chain connects TRBV7-3 to TRBJ2-7; D may be TRBD1 (5 bases). The CDR3 totals 16 residues. V was clipped by 5 bases and J by 7 bases, with 24 bases between them. In germline, CDR1 is SGHTA, CDR2 FQGTGA. In DNA, the CDR3 is TGTGCCAGCAGCCCTCGCAGGGTCCCCATTACCAATGAGCAGTACTTC. Translating it yields CASSPRRVPITNEQYF.

This clonotype was recorded many times. The chain combines TRBV9 with TRBJ2-4; no clear D. The germline gives CDR1 SGDLS, CDR2 YYNGEE. The CDR3 runs to 16 residues. V was shortened by 0 bases and J by 1 base, with 11 bases between the two germline ends. The CDR3 DNA reads TGTGCCAGCAGCGTAGGTGGAGAAATGGCCAAAAACATTCAGTACTTC. Protein: CASSVGGEMAKNIQYF.

For this clonotype: A much larger clone differs from this one at a single base, so this may be a read error. The chain employs TRBV29-1 and TRBJ1-2; D is uncertain. The CDR3 has 12 amino acids. Germline V lookup: CDR1 SQVTM, CDR2 ANQGSEA. Trimming cost V 4 bases and J 6 bases, with 12 bases left between them. CDR3 region: CSVAKGDHGYTF. DNA for the CDR3: TGCAGCGTTGCGAAGGGAGACCATGGCTACACCTTC.

The chain's CDR3 is CASLINGGNGYTF. Here the CDR3 DNA reads TGTGCCAGCCTGATAAATGGGGGCAATGGCTACACCTTC. The chain joins TRBV25-1 to TRBJ1-2; a possible D gene is TRBD1 (6 bases). The CDR3 covers 13 residues. Per germline, CDR1 MGHDK and CDR2 SYGVNS. V was trimmed by 8 bases and J by 6 bases, leaving 16 bases between them.

This clonotype came up many times. V gene TRBV5-1 combines with J gene TRBJ2-5; D is unclear. With 0 bases removed from V and 11 bases from J, the gap between germline ends came to 11 bases. CDR1 and CDR2 from the germline V gene are SGHRS and YFSETQ. CDR3 size: 12 residues. The CDR3 DNA follows: TGCGCCAGCAGCTTGGGGGTACCCCCACAGTACTTC. Translated, it gives CASSLGVPPQYF. Filled out from reference TRBV5-1 and TRBJ2-5, the complete variable domain reads KAGVTQTPRYLIKTRGQQVTLSCSPISGHRSVSWYQQTPGQGLQFLFEYFSETQRNKGNFPGRFSGRQFSNSRSEMNVSTLELGDSALYLCASSLGVPPQYFGPGTRLLVL.

The chain joins TRBV11-1 to TRBJ1-3; TRBD1 might be the D (6 bases). This CDR3 has 17 residues. The germline CDR1 and CDR2 sequences are SGHAT and FQDESV (reference sequence). Trimming removed 5 bases from V and 2 bases from J, with 19 bases in between. CDR3 bases: TGTGCCAGCAGCCGCCCAAGGGGGGGTCCCCCTGGAAACACCATATATTTT. Translation: CASSRPRGGPPGNTIYF.

The table lists this clonotype with a few counts. This rearrangement joins TRBV20-1 to TRBJ2-7, with 7 bases aligning to TRBD2. This CDR3 has 14 amino acids. Germline loops: CDR1 DFQATT, CDR2 SNEGSKA (reference sequence). Losses at the gene ends were 1 base for V and 2 bases for J; bases not matched to a gene: 5. The CDR3 DNA sequence: TGCAGTGCTAGAGGCTGGGGGGGTACCTACGAGCAGTACTTC. Protein sequence: CSARGWGGTYEQYF.

This clonotype was picked up many times. This chain joins TRBV20-1 and TRBJ2-1; 7 positions agree with TRBD2. J was trimmed by 4 bases and V by 5 bases; bases with no gene match: 11. Germline CDR1 is DFQATT and CDR2 is SNEGSKA (reference sequence). The CDR3 has 15 amino acids. The CDR3 sequence is CSAQPPRGGYNEQFF. The CDR3 DNA is TGCAGTGCTCAGCCCCCGCGCGGGGGATACAATGAGCAGTTCTTC.

This clonotype was seen repeatedly, ten times or more. The V and J genes are TRBV21-1 and TRBJ2-3; whether TRBD1, the table's D call, matches the DNA was not checked. TRBV21-1 is marked as a pseudogene. The CDR3 is 17 residues long. The CDR3 loop reads CASSKNCSGASTDTQYF. As DNA, the CDR3 is TGTGCCAGCAGCAAAAATTGCTCGGGAGCCAGCACAGATACGCAGTATTTT.

V is TRBV7-9 and J is TRBJ2-1, with D perhaps assigned TRBD1 or TRBD2 (5 bases each). The end of the DNA fits TRBJ2-7 better, so the J call may be wrong. The CDR3 extends over 15 amino acids. Germline V gives CDR1 SEHNR, CDR2 FQNEAQ (reference sequence). CDR3 nucleotides: TGTGCCAGCAGCAGGGGTGAGGGCAGATCCTACGAGCAGTACTTC. This sequence encodes CASSRGEGRSYEQYF.

Concerning this clonotype: A read error may explain this, as a much larger clone is one base away. This rearrangement joins TRBV7-6 to TRBJ2-5; 8 nucleotides line up with TRBD1. TRBJ2-1 matches the DNA end more closely, so the J call is doubtful. This CDR3 has 14 amino acids. Germline V gives CDR1 SGHVS, CDR2 FNYEAQ. The CDR3 sequence is CASSPWTGQETQFF. In DNA form, the CDR3 reads TGTGCCAGCAGCCCCTGGACAGGGCAAGAGACCCAGTTCTTC.

This clonotype showed up many times. The gene calls are TRBV20-1 and TRBJ1-2; maybe TRBD1 (6 bases). CDR3 length equals 11 residues. The germline CDR1 and CDR2 sequences are DFQATT and SNEGSKA (reference sequence). Trimming cost V 0 bases and J 11 bases, with 10 bases left between them. DNA of the CDR3: TGCAGTGCTAGAGACAGGACAGCTTACACCTTC. Residues: CSARDRTAYTF.